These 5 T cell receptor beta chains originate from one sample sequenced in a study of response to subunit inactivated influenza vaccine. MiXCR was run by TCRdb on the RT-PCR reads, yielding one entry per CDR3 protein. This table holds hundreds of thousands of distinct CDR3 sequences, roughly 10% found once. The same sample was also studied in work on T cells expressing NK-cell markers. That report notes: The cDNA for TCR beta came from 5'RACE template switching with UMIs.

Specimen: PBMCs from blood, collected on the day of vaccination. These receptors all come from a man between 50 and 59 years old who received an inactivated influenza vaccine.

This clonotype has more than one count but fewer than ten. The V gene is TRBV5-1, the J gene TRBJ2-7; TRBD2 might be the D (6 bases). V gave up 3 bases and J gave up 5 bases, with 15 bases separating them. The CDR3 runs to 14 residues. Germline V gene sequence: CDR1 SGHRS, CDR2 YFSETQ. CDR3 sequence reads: CASSWTTSRDEQYF. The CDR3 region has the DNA TGCGCCAGCAGCTGGACGACTAGTCGCGACGAGCAGTACTTC.

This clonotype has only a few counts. The CDR3 sequence is CASSRVGPGGNEQFF. For the CDR3, the DNA is TGTGCCAGCAGCCGGGTAGGGCCAGGGGGGAATGAGCAGTTCTTC. The chain couples TRBV28 to TRBJ2-1; D possibly corresponds to TRBD1 (7 bases). The V end lost 6 bases, the J end lost 7 bases, and 19 bases lay between the germline ends. Germline V lookup: CDR1 MDHEN, CDR2 SYDVKM. The CDR3 covers 15 residues.

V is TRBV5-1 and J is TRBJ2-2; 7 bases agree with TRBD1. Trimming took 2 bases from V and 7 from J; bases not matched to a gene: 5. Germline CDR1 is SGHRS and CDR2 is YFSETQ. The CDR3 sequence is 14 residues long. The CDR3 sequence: CASSLRQGNGELFF. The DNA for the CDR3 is TGCGCCAGCAGCTTACGACAGGGAAACGGGGAGCTGTTTTTT.

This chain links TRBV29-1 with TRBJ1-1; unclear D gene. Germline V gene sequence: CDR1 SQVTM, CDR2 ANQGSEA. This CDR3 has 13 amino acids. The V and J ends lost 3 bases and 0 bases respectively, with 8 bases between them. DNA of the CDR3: TGCAGCGTTGACCCACATTTGAACACTGAAGCTTTCTTT. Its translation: CSVDPHLNTEAFF.

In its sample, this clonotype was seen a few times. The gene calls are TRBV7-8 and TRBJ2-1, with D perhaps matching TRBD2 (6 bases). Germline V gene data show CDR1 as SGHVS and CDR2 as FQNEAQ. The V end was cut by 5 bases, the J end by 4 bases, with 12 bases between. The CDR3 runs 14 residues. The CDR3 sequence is CASSTRTTYNEQFF. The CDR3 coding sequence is TGTGCCAGCAGCACAAGGACTACGTACAATGAGCAGTTCTTC. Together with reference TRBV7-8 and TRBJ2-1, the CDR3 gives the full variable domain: GAGVSQSPRYKVAKRGQDVALRCDPISGHVSLFWYQQALGQGPEFLTYFQNEAQLDKSGLPSDRFFAERPEGSVSTLKIQRTQQEDSAVYLCASSTRTTYNEQFFGPGTRLTVL.